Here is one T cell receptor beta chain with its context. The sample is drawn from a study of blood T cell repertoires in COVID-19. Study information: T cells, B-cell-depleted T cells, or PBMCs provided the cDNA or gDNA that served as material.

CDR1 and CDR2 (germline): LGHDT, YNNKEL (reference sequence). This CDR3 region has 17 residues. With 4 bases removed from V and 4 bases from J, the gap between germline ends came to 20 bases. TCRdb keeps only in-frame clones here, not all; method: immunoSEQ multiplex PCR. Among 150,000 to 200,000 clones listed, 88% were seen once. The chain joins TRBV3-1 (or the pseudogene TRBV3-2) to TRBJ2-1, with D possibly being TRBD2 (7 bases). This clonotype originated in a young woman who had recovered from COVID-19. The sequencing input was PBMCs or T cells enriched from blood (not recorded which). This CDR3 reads CASSPGVGGARYNEQFF. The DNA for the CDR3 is TGTGCCAGCAGCCCGGGGGTTGGGGGGGCGAGGTACAATGAGCAGTTCTTC.